This T cell receptor beta chain came from a study of T cells in Graves' hyperthyroidism and ophthalmopathy. This CDR3 comprises 18 residues. The germline V gene has CDR1 MNHNS and CDR2 SASEGT. Losses at the gene ends were 5 bases for V and 2 bases for J; bases not matched to a gene: 16. Amplification yielded TCR beta CDR3 regions, with RNA transcripts as the source. HTBI primers drove first-round RT-PCR of the TCR CDR3. MiXCR was run by TCRdb on the multiplex PCR reads, yielding one entry per CDR3 protein. The sample has hundreds of thousands of distinct CDR3 sequences, approximately 13% seen once; the top ten hold 9.2%. This clonotype occurred many times.

The specimen sequenced was blood. The chain recombines TRBV6-1 with TRBJ2-7; 9 bases match TRBD2. This receptor was obtained from a woman between 18 and 29 years old with Graves' hyperthyroidism. As DNA, the CDR3 is TGTGCCAGCAGTTACAGAAGAAGTGGGTCTAGCGGGACCTACGAGCAGTACTTC. Protein product: CASSYRRSGSSGTYEQYF.